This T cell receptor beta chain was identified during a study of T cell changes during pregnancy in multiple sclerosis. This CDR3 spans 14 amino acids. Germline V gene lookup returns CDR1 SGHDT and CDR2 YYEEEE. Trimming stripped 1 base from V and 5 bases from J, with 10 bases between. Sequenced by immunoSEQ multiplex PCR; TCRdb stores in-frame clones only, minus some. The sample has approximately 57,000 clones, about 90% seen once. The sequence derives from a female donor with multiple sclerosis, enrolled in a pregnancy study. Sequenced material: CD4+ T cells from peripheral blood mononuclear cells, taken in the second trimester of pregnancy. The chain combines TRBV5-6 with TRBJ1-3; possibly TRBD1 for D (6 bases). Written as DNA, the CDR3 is TGTGCCAGCAGCTTGTTAAGGGGGAGAAACACCATATATTTT. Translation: CASSLLRGRNTIYF.